This T cell receptor beta chain was captured in a study of blood T cell repertoires in COVID-19. Study context: PBMCs, B-cell-depleted T cells, or T cells were the source of the cDNA or gDNA that made up the material.

Assay: immunoSEQ multiplex PCR; the TCRdb copy retains only in-frame clones and omits some. The sample has around 310,000 clones, about nine tenths seen once. V lost 3 bases to trimming and J lost 8 bases, with 13 bases between them. The CDR3 extends over 13 amino acids. The germline V gene has CDR1 MDHEN and CDR2 SYDVKM. Participants, about 18 to 90 years old, spanned around 25 US areas. Participants were placed into cohorts based on the clinical history they reported. V and J are TRBV28 and TRBJ1-2; D ambiguous. The clonotype originates from a woman in her thirties or forties who had recovered from COVID-19. Sample: PBMCs or T cells enriched from blood (not recorded which). Written as DNA, the CDR3 is TGTGCCAGCAGTTTGTCGATCTATTCGGGCTACACCTTC. This encodes CASSLSIYSGYTF.